A single sample is the source of the 19 T cell receptor beta chains below, sequenced in a study of CD8+ T cells in alopecia areata. Following extraction, RNA underwent reverse transcription to cDNA, which served as the sequencing template. Sequencing was performed with immunoSEQ multiplex PCR; in TCRdb, only in-frame clones are kept and a portion is missing. The data contain about 140,000 clones, roughly 64% of them singletons. This sample comprised CD4+ T cells sorted from blood, obtained at week 0. The receptor set was obtained from a human donor with alopecia areata.

The chain couples TRBV4-2 to TRBJ2-1, with a possible D match to TRBD2 (5 bases). This CDR3 has 15 residues. V lost 0 bases and J 6 bases, leaving 12 bases between the germline ends. Germline CDR1 is LGHNA and CDR2 is YNFKEQ. The DNA for the CDR3 is TGTGCCAGCAGCCAAGATCGGCTAGCTACCAATGAGCAGTTCTTC. This gives the protein CASSQDRLATNEQFF.

This clone was seen only a few times. The V call is TRBV2, the J call TRBJ1-5; a weak D match, TRBD1 (5 bases). The V end was cut by 3 bases, the J end by 6 bases, with 15 bases between. CDR1 and CDR2 from the germline V gene are SNHLY and FYNNEI. The CDR3 spans 15 residues. CDR3 loop: CASSEDPGYGQPQHF. In DNA, the CDR3 is TGTGCCAGCAGTGAGGACCCAGGGTACGGTCAGCCCCAGCATTTT.

The chain joins TRBV4-3 to TRBJ2-7, with a tentative D call TRBD2 (5 bases). Germline V gene sequence: CDR1 LGHNA, CDR2 YSLEER. The CDR3 contains 13 residues. Trimming shortened V by 1 base and J by 7 bases, and 11 bases separated the two germline ends. Written as DNA, the CDR3 is TGCGCCAGCAGCCAAGGACGGGGTCGAGAGCAGTACTTC. Amino acid sequence: CASSQGRGREQYF.

The chain employs TRBV4-3 and TRBJ2-3; 10 nucleotides align to TRBD1. Germline CDR1 reads LGHNA; CDR2 reads YSLEER. The CDR3 runs to 18 residues. V gave up 1 base and J gave up 3 bases; unmatched junction bases: 10. The CDR3 DNA follows: TGCGCCAGCAGCCAAGGACAGGGGGCGCTGGTAAGGACAGATACGCAGTATTTT. Its protein is CASSQGQGALVRTDTQYF.

This clone occurred a few times. The chain is built from TRBV27 and TRBJ1-2; TRBD1 agrees at 9 bases. Per the germline V gene, CDR1 is MNHEY and CDR2 is SMNVEV (reference sequence). Trimming cost V 4 bases and J 4 bases; bases outside gene matches: 7. The CDR3 totals 15 residues. Written as DNA, the CDR3 is TGTGCCAGCAGTTCCTCACAGGGGGCCTTCTATGGCTACACCTTC. This sequence encodes CASSSSQGAFYGYTF.

This chain joins TRBV6-6 and TRBJ1-2; TRBD1 aligns across 8 bases. Germline CDR1 MNHNY, CDR2 SVGAGI (reference sequence). The trim removed 8 bases at V and 7 bases at J, leaving 12 bases unmatched. The CDR3 loop spans 14 amino acids. The CDR3 sequence is CASRSQGQEAGYTF. Written as DNA, the CDR3 is TGTGCCAGCCGTTCCCAGGGACAGGAGGCTGGCTACACCTTC.

This clone was found a few times. This chain joins TRBV6-1 and TRBJ1-2; D is unclear. Between the trimmed V and J ends, which lost 3 bases and 8 bases, there was a span of 10 bases. The CDR3 length is 12 residues. Germline V gene sequence: CDR1 MNHNS, CDR2 SASEGT. CDR3 coding DNA: TGTGCCAGCAGTGACAGAGACCGCGGCTACACCTTC. Translating it yields CASSDRDRGYTF.

The rearrangement joins TRBV5-1 to TRBJ1-2, with no clear D. V was cut by 4 bases and J by 4 bases, with 14 bases left in between. The CDR3 is made up of 14 amino acids. CDR1 is SGHRS, CDR2 YFSETQ, per germline. The CDR3 reads CASSLNLGSYGYTF. Written as DNA, the CDR3 is TGCGCCAGCAGCCTAAATTTGGGTAGCTATGGCTACACCTTC.

This clone was detected once. The rearrangement links TRBV15 to TRBJ2-7; 7 positions agree with TRBD2. CDR1 is LNHNV and CDR2 is YYDKDF in the germline V gene (reference sequence). V gave up 3 bases and J gave up 6 bases; unmatched junction bases: 11. The CDR3 is 15 amino acids. The CDR3 DNA is TGTGCCACCAGCAGCCCGGGACCGAGGGAGGGCGAGCAGTACTTC. Encoded protein: CATSSPGPREGEQYF.

This chain links TRBV5-1 with TRBJ2-1, with 8 positions matching TRBD1. CDR1 SGHRS and CDR2 YFSETQ come from the germline V gene. The CDR3 is 13 residues long. V lost 4 bases to trimming and J lost 9 bases; unmatched junction nucleotides: 6. CDR3 region: CASSPTGVGEQFF. The CDR3 DNA is TGCGCCAGCAGCCCGACAGGGGTTGGTGAGCAGTTCTTC.

This rearrangement joins TRBV29-1 to TRBJ2-1; a weak D match, TRBD2 (6 bases). V was clipped by 6 bases and J by 8 bases, with 17 bases between them. This CDR3 region has 13 residues. In germline, CDR1 is SQVTM, CDR2 ANQGSEA. CDR3 coding DNA: TGCAGCGTCGAGGGTCTGGGAGGCGATGAGCAGTTCTTC. It specifies CSVEGLGGDEQFF.

Points on this clone: Other DNA sequences in the sample encode the same CDR3. J is TRBJ1-2 and V is TRBV30; possibly TRBD1 for D (6 bases). V dropped 1 base and J dropped 2 bases, with 8 bases sitting between them. The CDR3 has 13 amino acids. Germline V gives CDR1 GTSNPN, CDR2 SVGIG (reference sequence). The CDR3 bases are TGTGCCTGGAGTGGAGGGGGGAACTATGGCTACACCTTC. Translating gives CAWSGGGNYGYTF.

V and J are TRBV5-1 and TRBJ2-7; D gene ambiguous. The length of the CDR3 is 12 residues. V dropped 3 bases and J dropped 7 bases, with 11 bases sitting between them. Germline V gene sequence: CDR1 SGHRS, CDR2 YFSETQ. CDR3 bases: TGCGCCAGCAGCTCCGGTCGAGCTGAGCAGTACTTC. Translated, it gives CASSSGRAEQYF.

The chain is built from TRBV4-3 and TRBJ2-5; 9 bases are a match to TRBD2. Germline lookup yields CDR1 LGHNA and CDR2 YSLEER. This CDR3 is built from 16 residues. V lost 5 bases to trimming and J lost 2 bases; unmatched junction nucleotides: 9. DNA of the CDR3: TGCGCCAGCAGCTCTTGGAGCGGGGGGTCACAAGAGACCCAGTACTTC. It encodes CASSSWSGGSQETQYF.

The chain recombines TRBV7-2 with TRBJ1-2; D ambiguous. The CDR3 runs 14 residues. V lost 5 bases and J lost 3, with 13 bases in between. Germline V gives CDR1 SGHTA, CDR2 FQGNSA. CDR3: CASSRSVSDYGYTF. The CDR3 DNA follows: TGTGCCAGCAGCCGATCAGTATCTGACTATGGCTACACCTTC.

The chain recombines TRBV29-1 with TRBJ1-2; 11 bases fit TRBD1. Germline loops: CDR1 SQVTM, CDR2 ANQGSEA. J lost 5 bases, V lost 4 bases, and 6 bases had no gene match. The CDR3 has 14 amino acids. CDR3 nucleotides: TGCAGCGTTGGGGACGGACAGGGGGCTTATGGCTACACCTTC. Translating it yields CSVGDGQGAYGYTF.

The J gene is TRBJ2-7, the V gene TRBV27; the D gene is possibly TRBD1 (6 bases). CDR1 and CDR2 from the germline V gene are MNHEY and SMNVEV (reference sequence). The germline V and J ends were trimmed by 8 bases and 5 bases, with 13 bases remaining between them. The CDR3 spans 12 residues. This chain's CDR3 is CASHPSGDEQYF. In nucleotides, the CDR3 is TGTGCCAGCCACCCTTCAGGGGACGAGCAGTACTTC.

This clone has just a few counts. V gene TRBV7-9 combines with J gene TRBJ1-3; TRBD1 might be the D (6 bases). V lost 5 bases, J lost 0 bases, and 14 bases lay in between. Per the germline V gene, CDR1 is SEHNR and CDR2 is FQNEAQ (reference sequence). This CDR3 has 16 residues. The CDR3 reads CASSLSGTNSGNTIYF. In DNA form, the CDR3 reads TGTGCCAGCAGCCTCTCCGGGACAAACTCTGGAAACACCATATATTTT.

This clone was seen a single time. The V and J genes are TRBV15 and TRBJ2-7, with unresolved D. The CDR3 contains 14 residues. The V and J ends lost 5 bases and 1 base respectively, with 12 bases between them. CDR1 is LNHNV and CDR2 is YYDKDF in the germline V gene (reference sequence). The CDR3 here is CATSDVPTSYEQYF. The CDR3 DNA follows: TGTGCCACCAGCGACGTCCCGACGTCCTACGAGCAGTACTTC.